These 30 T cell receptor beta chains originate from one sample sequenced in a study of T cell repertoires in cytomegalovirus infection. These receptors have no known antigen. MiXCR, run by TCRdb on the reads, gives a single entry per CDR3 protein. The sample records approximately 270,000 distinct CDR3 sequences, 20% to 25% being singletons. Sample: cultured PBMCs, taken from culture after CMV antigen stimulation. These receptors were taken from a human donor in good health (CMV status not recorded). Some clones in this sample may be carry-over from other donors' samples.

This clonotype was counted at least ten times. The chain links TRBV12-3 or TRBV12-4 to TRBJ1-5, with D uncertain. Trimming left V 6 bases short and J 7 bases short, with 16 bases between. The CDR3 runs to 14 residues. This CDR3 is CASSPGLLGQPQHF. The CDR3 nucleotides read TGTGCCAGCAGCCCGGGATTGTTGGGGCAGCCCCAGCATTTT.

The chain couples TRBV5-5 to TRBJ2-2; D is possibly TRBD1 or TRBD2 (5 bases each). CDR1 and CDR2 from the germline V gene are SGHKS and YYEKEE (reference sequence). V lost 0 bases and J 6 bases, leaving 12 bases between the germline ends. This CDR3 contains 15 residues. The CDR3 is CASSLGDRGSGELFF. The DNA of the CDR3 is TGTGCCAGCAGCTTGGGGGACCGGGGTTCCGGGGAGCTGTTTTTT.

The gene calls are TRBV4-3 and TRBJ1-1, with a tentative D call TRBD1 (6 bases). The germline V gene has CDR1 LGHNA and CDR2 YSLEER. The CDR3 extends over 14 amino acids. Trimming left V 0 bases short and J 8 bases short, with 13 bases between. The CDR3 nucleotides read TGCGCCAGCAGCCAAGATGGGGGGGGGCGAGAAGCTTTCTTT. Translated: CASSQDGGGREAFF.

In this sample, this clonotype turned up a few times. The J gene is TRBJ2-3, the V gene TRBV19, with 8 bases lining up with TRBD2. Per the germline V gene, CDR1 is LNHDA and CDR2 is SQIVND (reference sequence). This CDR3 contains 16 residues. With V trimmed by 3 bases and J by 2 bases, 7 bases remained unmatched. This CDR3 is CASSMTAGVLTDTQYF. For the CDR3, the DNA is TGTGCCAGTAGTATGACAGCGGGAGTACTCACAGATACGCAGTATTTT.

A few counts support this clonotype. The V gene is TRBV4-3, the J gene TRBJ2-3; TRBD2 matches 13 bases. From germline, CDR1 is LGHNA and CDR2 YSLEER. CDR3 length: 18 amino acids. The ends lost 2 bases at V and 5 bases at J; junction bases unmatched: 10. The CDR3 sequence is CASSQFYAGTSGKDTQYF. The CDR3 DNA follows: TGCGCCAGCAGCCAATTCTACGCCGGGACTAGCGGGAAAGATACGCAGTATTTT.

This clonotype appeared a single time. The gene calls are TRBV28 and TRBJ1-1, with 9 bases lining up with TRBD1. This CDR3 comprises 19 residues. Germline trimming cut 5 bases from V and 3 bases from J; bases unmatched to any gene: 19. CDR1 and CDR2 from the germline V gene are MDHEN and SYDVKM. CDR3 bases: TGTGCCAGCAGTCTTCACCGTGGGACAGGGCCTTCGGGGGACACTGAAGCTTTCTTT. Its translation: CASSLHRGTGPSGDTEAFF.

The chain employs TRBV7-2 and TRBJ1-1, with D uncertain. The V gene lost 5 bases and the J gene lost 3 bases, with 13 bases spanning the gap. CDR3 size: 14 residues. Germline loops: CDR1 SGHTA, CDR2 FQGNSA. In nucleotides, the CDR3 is TGTGCCAGCAGCACACCCGCCAGGCACACTGAAGCTTTCTTT. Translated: CASSTPARHTEAFF.

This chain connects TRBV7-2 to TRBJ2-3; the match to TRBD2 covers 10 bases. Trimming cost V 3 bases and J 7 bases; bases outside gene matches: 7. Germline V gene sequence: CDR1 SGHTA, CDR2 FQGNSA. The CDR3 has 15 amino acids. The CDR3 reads CASSFLAGALYTQYF. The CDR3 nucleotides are TGTGCCAGCAGCTTCCTAGCGGGAGCATTATATACGCAGTATTTT.

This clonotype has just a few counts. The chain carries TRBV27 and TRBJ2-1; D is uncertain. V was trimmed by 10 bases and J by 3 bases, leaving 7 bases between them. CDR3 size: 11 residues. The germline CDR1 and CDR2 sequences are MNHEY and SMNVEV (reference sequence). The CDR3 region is CATLLYNEQFF. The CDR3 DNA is TGTGCCACCCTTCTCTACAATGAGCAGTTCTTC.

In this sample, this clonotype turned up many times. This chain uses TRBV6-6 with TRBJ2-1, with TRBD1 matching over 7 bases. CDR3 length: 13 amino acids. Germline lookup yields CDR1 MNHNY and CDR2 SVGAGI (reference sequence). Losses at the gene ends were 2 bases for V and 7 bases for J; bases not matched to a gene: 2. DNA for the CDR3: TGTGCCAGCAGTTACAGGGGGCATAATGAGCAGTTCTTC. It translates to CASSYRGHNEQFF.

In DNA form, the CDR3 reads TGCAGTGCTGTCGACAGGGAGAACACCGGGGAGCTGTTTTTT. Encoded protein: CSAVDRENTGELFF. The rearrangement joins TRBV20-1 to TRBJ2-2; TRBD1 agrees at 7 bases. Looked up from germline, CDR1 is DFQATT and CDR2 is SNEGSKA (reference sequence). This CDR3 spans 14 amino acids. V was pared by 5 bases and J by 1 base, with 4 bases of the junction left unmatched.

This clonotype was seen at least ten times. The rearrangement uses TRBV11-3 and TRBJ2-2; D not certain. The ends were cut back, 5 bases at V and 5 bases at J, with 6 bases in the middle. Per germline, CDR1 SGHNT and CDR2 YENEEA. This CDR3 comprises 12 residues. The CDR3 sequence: CASSVRTGELFF. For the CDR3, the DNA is TGTGCCAGCAGCGTGAGAACCGGGGAGCTGTTTTTT.

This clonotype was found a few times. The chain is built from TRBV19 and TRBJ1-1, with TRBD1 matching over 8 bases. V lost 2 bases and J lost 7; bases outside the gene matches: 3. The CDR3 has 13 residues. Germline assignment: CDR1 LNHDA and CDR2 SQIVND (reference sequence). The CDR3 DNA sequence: TGTGCCAGTAGTATACAACAGGGGGGTGAAGCTTTCTTT. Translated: CASSIQQGGEAFF. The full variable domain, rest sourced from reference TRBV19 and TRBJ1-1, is DGGITQSPKYLFRKEGQNVTLSCEQNLNHDAMYWYRQDPGQGLRLIYYSQIVNDFQKGDIAEGYSVSREKKESFPLTVTSAQKNPTAFYLCASSIQQGGEAFFGQGTRLTVV.

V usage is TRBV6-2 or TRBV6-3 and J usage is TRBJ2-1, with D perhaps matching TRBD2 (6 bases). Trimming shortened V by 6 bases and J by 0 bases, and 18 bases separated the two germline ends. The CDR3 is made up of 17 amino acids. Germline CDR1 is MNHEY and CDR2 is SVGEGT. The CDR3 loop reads CASSLSSASSSYNEQFF. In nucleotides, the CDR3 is TGTGCCAGCAGCCTCTCTAGCGCTTCAAGCTCCTACAATGAGCAGTTCTTC.

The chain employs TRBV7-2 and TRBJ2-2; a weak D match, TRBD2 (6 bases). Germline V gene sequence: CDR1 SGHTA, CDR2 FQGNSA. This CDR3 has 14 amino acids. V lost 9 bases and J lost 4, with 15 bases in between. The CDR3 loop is CASRLGGVTGELFF. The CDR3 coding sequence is TGTGCCAGTCGTCTAGGCGGGGTCACCGGGGAGCTGTTTTTT.

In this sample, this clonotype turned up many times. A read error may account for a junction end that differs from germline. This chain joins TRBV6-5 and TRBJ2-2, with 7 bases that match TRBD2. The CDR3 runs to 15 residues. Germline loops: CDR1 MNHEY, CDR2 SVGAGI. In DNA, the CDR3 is TGTGCCTGCAGCGGGGCTACGTCGTATACCGGGGAGCTGTTTTTT. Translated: CACSGATSYTGELFF.

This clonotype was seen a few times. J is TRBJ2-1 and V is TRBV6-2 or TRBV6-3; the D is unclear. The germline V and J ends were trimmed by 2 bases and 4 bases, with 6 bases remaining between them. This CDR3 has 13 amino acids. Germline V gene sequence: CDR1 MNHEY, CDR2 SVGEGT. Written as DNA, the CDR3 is TGTGCCAGCAGTTACGTACAGTACAATGAGCAGTTCTTC. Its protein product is CASSYVQYNEQFF.

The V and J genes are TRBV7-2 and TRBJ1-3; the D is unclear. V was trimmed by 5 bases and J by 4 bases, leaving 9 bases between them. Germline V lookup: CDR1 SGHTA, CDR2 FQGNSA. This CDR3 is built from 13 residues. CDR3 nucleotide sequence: TGTGCCAGCAGCCAAGGACGGGGAAACACCATATATTTT. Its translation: CASSQGRGNTIYF.

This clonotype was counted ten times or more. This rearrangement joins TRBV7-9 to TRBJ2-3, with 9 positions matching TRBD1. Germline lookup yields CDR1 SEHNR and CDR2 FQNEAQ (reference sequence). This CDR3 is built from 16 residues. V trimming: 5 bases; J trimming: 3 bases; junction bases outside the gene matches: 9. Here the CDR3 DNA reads TGTGCCAGCAGCCTACGAGGACAGGGGATAACAGATACGCAGTATTTT. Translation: CASSLRGQGITDTQYF.

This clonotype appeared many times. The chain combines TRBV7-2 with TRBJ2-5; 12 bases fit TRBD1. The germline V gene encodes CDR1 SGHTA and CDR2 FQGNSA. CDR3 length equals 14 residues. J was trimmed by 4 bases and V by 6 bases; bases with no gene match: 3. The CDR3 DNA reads TGTGCCAGCAGACCGGGACAGGGGGCAGAGACCCAGTACTTC. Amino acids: CASRPGQGAETQYF.

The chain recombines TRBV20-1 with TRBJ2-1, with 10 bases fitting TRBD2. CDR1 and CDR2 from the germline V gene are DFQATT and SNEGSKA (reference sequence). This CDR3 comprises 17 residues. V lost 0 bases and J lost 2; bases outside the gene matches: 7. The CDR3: CSARDSASGSPYNEQFF. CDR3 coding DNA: TGCAGTGCTAGAGATTCGGCTAGCGGGAGTCCCTACAATGAGCAGTTCTTC.

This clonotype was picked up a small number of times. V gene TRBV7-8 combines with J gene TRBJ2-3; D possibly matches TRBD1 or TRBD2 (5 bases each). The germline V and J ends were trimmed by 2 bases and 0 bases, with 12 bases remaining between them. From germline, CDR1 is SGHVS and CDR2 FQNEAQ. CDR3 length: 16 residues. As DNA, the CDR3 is TGTGCCAGCAGCTTACGGGGCGGCCTTAGCACAGATACGCAGTATTTT. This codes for CASSLRGGLSTDTQYF.

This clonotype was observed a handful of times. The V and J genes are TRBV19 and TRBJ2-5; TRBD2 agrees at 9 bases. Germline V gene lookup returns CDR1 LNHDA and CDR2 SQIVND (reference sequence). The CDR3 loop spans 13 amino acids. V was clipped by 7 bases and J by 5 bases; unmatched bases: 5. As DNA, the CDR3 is TGTGCCAGTAAGCAGCGGGAGGTCGAGACCCAGTACTTC. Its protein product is CASKQREVETQYF.

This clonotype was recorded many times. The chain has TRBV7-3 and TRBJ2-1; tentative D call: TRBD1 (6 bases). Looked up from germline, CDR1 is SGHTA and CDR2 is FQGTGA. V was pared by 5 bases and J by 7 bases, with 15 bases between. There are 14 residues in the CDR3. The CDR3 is CASSPHRDQNEQFF. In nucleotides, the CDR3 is TGTGCCAGCAGCCCCCACAGGGATCAGAATGAGCAGTTCTTC.

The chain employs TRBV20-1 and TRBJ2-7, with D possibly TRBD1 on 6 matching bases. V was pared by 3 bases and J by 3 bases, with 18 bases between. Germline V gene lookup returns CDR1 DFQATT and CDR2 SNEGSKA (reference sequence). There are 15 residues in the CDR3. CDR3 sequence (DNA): TGCAGTGCTAGTGCTTCCGGGACACCCGGCTACGAGCAGTACTTC. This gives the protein CSASASGTPGYEQYF.

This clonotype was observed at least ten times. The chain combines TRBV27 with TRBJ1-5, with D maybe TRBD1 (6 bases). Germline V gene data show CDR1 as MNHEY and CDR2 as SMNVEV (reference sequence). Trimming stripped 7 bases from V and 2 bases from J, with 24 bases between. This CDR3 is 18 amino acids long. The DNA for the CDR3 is TGTGCCAGCAAAAGTTTATTTGGAGGGGGAGTGGGCAATCAGCCCCAGCATTTT. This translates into CASKSLFGGGVGNQPQHF.

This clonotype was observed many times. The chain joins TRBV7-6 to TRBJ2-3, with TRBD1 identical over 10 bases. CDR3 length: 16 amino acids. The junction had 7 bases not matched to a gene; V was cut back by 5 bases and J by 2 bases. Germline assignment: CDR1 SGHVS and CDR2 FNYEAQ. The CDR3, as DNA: TGTGCCAGCAGCGCGGGACAGGGGATTTCCACAGATACGCAGTATTTT. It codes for CASSAGQGISTDTQYF.

The DNA of the CDR3 is TGTGCCAGCAGCTTAGGGGGAGCGGCCATTCCCTACGAGCAGTACTTC. It yields the protein CASSLGGAAIPYEQYF. V and J are TRBV7-6 and TRBJ2-7; TRBD2 might be the D (5 bases). The germline V gene has CDR1 SGHVS and CDR2 FNYEAQ. The CDR3 spans 16 residues. Trimming stripped 1 base from V and 2 bases from J, with 15 bases between.

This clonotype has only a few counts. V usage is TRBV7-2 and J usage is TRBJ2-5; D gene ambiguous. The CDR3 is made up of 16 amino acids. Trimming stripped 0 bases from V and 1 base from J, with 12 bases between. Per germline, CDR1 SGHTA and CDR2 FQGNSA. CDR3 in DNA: TGTGCCAGCAGCTTAGCGTCTCGCGTCGGCCAAGAGACCCAGTACTTC. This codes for CASSLASRVGQETQYF.

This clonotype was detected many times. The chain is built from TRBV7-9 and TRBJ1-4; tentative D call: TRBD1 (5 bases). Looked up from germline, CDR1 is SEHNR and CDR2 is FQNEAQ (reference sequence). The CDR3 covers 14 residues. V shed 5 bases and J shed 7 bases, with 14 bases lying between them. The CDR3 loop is CASSPPGRSEKLFF. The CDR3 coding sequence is TGTGCCAGCAGCCCTCCAGGGAGAAGTGAAAAACTGTTTTTT.